A single sample gave rise to the 2 T cell receptor beta chains below, sequenced in a study of radiotherapy plus CTLA-4 blockade in lung cancer. Using immunoSEQ multiplex PCR, the repertoire was profiled, and TCRdb retains in-frame clones only, with some absent. Of about 82,000 clones in the sample, 72% were seen once. The source material was peripheral blood, sampled from a patient treated with radiotherapy plus ipilimumab. The source of these receptors is a human donor with non-small cell lung cancer that progressed on radiotherapy plus ipilimumab.

J is TRBJ1-1 and V is TRBV7-9; D unclear. From germline, CDR1 is SEHNR and CDR2 FQNEAQ (reference sequence). The germline V and J ends were trimmed by 3 bases and 7 bases, with 6 bases remaining between them. The CDR3 sequence is 11 residues long. For the CDR3, the DNA is TGTGCCAGCAGCTTCGAGGGTGAAGCTTTCTTT. Its protein is CASSFEGEAFF.

The gene calls are TRBV25-1 and TRBJ1-2, with D tentatively TRBD1 (5 bases). The CDR3 has 13 residues. Trimming removed 1 base at V and 8 bases at J, with 11 bases between. Germline CDR1 is MGHDK and CDR2 is SYGVNS. CDR3 protein: CASSESAGRGYTF. The CDR3 nucleotides are TGTGCCAGCAGTGAATCCGCAGGGCGGGGCTACACCTTC.